This entry features one T cell receptor beta chain sequence. Sequencing used immunoSEQ multiplex PCR; TCRdb keeps in-frame clones, though not all of them. The sample lists around 250,000 clones, around nine tenths occurring once. This sample was taken from a study of blood T cell repertoires in COVID-19. V shed 2 bases and J shed 2 bases, with 18 bases lying between them. The CDR3 has 17 amino acids. CDR1 SGDLS and CDR2 YYNGEE come from the germline V gene. The clonotype was recovered from a woman aged 55-70 years who had recovered from COVID-19. This sequence joins TRBV9 and TRBJ2-3; possibly TRBD2 for D (7 bases). The sequencing input was peripheral blood. The CDR3 loop is CASSVDGGGGPTDTQYF. The CDR3 nucleotides read TGTGCCAGCAGCGTTGATGGAGGGGGGGGTCCCACAGATACGCAGTATTTT.